This T cell receptor (beta chain) was recovered during a study of blood T cells in healthy people across ages. Then a second PCR, running about 6 to 12 cycles, was carried out with a sample-barcoded 5' primer and a J-beta primer mix. Using its own MiXCR run on the 5' RACE reads, TCRdb lists one record per CDR3 protein. In the table there are 910,000 or so distinct CDR3 sequences, 51% of which are singletons. There are many counts of this clonotype. Per-sample yields of isolated PBMCs were at least 6 million. The V gene end was trimmed by 0 bases and the J gene end by 6 bases; junction bases not matched to a gene: 8. CDR1 and CDR2 (germline): LGHNA, YSLEER. This CDR3 is built from 15 residues.

The sequence was obtained from an older woman in good health. The rearrangement links TRBV4-3 to TRBJ2-7, with TRBD2 matching 7 bases. The sample consisted of blood. The CDR3 DNA reads TGCGCCAGCAGCCAAGATCATGGCGGGAGACGCGAGCAGTACTTC. Translating gives CASSQDHGGRREQYF.